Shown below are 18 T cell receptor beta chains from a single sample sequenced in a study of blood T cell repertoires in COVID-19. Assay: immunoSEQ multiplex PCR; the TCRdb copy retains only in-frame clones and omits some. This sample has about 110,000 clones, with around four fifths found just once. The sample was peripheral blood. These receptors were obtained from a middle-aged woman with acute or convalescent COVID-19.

The CDR3 DNA reads TGCGCCAGCAGCCAAGATATGGGACTAGCCCAAGAGACCCAGTACTTC. This translates into CASSQDMGLAQETQYF. This chain uses TRBV4-3 with TRBJ2-5; 9 nucleotides line up with TRBD2. The CDR3 sequence is 16 residues long. V shed 0 bases and J 1 base; nucleotides not matched to a gene: 3. Germline CDR1 LGHNA, CDR2 YSLEER.

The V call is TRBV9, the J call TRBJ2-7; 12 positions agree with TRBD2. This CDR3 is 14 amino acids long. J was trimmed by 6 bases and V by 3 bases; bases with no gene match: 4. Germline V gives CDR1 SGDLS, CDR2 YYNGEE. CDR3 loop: CASSASGGASEQYF. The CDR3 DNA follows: TGTGCCAGCAGCGCTAGCGGGGGGGCCTCCGAGCAGTACTTC.

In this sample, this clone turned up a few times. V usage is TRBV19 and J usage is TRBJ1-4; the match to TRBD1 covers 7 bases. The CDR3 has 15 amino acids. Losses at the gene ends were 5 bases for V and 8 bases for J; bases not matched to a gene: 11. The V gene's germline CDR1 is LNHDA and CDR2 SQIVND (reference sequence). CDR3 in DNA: TGTGCCAGTAGTCTTGGACAGGCCTTGGGGGAAAAACTGTTTTTT. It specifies CASSLGQALGEKLFF.

The CDR3 loop is CASSFGQVNTEAFF. The CDR3 DNA follows: TGTGCCAGCAGTTTCGGACAGGTGAACACTGAAGCTTTCTTT. V is TRBV27 and J is TRBJ1-1; 7 positions agree with TRBD1. The CDR3 length is 14 residues. V was pared by 3 bases and J by 0 bases, with 1 base of the junction left unmatched. Germline assignment: CDR1 MNHEY and CDR2 SMNVEV (reference sequence).

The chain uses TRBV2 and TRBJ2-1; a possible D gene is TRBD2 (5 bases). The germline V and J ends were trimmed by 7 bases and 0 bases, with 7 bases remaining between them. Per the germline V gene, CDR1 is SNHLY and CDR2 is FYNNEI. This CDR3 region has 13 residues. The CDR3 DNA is TGTGCCAGCATGGGGAGCTCCTACAATGAGCAGTTCTTC. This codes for CASMGSSYNEQFF.

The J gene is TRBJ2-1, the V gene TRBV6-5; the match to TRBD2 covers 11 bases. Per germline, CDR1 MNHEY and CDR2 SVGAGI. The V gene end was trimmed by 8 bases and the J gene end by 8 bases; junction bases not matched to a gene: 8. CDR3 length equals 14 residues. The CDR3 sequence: CASLGLAVSYEQFF. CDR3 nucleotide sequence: TGTGCCAGCTTGGGACTAGCGGTATCGTATGAGCAGTTCTTC.

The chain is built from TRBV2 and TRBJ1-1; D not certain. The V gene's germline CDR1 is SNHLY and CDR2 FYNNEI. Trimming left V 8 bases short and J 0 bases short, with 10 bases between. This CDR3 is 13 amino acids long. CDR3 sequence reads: CASWREVNTEAFF. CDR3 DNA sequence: TGTGCCAGCTGGAGGGAGGTGAACACTGAAGCTTTCTTT.

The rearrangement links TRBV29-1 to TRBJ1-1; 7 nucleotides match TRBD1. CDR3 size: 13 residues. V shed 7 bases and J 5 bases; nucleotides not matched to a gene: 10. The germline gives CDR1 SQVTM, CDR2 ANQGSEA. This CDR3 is CSARSRGDTEAFF. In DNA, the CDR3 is TGCAGCGCCCGCAGCAGGGGGGATACTGAAGCTTTCTTT.

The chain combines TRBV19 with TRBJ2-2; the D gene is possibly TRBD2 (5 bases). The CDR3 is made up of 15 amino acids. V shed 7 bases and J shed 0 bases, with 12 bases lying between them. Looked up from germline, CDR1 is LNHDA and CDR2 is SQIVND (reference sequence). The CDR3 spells CASKVPGTNTGELFF. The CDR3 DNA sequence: TGTGCCAGTAAGGTCCCGGGAACGAACACCGGGGAGCTGTTTTTT.

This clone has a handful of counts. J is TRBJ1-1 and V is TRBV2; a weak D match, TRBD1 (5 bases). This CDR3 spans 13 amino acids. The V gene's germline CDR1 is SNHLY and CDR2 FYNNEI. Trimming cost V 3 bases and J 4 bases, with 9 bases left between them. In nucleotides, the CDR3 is TGTGCCAGCAGTGAGGGGCAGGGCACTGAAGCTTTCTTT. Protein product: CASSEGQGTEAFF.

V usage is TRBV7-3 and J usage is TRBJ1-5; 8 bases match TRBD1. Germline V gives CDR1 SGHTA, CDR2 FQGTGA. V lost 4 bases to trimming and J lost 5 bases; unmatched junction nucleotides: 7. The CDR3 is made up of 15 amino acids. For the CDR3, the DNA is TGTGCCAGCAGCTCGGGGACAGGAAAAGATCAGCCCCAGCATTTT. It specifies CASSSGTGKDQPQHF.

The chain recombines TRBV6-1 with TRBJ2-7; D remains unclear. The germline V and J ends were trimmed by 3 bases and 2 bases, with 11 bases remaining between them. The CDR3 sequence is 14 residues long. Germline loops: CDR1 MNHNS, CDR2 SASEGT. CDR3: CASSDGRYPYEQYF. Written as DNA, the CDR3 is TGTGCCAGCAGTGATGGTCGGTATCCCTACGAGCAGTACTTC.

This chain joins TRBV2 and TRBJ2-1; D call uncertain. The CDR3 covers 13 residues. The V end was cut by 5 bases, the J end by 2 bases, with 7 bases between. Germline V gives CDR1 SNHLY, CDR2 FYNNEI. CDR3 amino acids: CASSRTAYNEQFF. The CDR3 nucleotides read TGTGCCAGCAGTAGAACAGCCTACAATGAGCAGTTCTTC.

CDR3 sequence: CAWSAQWGGSTNEKLFF. The CDR3 DNA is TGTGCCTGGAGTGCCCAATGGGGCGGTTCAACTAATGAAAAACTGTTTTTT. The gene calls are TRBV30 and TRBJ1-4; D perhaps matches TRBD1 (5 bases). CDR3 length: 17 amino acids. V gave up 1 base and J gave up 0 bases, with 15 bases separating them. Germline V gene lookup returns CDR1 GTSNPN and CDR2 SVGIG (reference sequence).

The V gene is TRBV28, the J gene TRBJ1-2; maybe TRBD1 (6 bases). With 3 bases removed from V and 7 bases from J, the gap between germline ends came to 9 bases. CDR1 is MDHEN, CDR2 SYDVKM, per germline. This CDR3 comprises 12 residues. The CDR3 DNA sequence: TGTGCCAGCAGTTTTTACAGGGCTGGCTACACCTTC. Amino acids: CASSFYRAGYTF.

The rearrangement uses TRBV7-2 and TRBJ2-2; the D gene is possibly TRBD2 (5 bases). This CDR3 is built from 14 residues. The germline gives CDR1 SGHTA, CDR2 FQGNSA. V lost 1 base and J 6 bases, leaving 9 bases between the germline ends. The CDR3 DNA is TGTGCCAGCAGCTTAGGAGGGTCGGCCGGGGAGCTGTTTTTT. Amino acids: CASSLGGSAGELFF.

CDR3 coding DNA: TGTGCCAGCAGGGGGTTACAGGGCCCGAGGAACATTCAGTACTTC. It translates to CASRGLQGPRNIQYF. The V and J genes are TRBV2 and TRBJ2-4; D might be TRBD1 (6 bases). V was shortened by 6 bases and J by 7 bases, with 19 bases between the two germline ends. The CDR3 runs to 15 residues. Germline V gene lookup returns CDR1 SNHLY and CDR2 FYNNEI.

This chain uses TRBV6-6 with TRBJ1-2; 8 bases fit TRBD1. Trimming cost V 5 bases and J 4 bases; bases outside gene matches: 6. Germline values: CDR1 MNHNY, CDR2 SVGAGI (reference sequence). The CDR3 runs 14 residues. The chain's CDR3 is CASSTGQGGYGYTF. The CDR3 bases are TGTGCCAGCAGTACAGGACAGGGCGGCTATGGCTACACCTTC.